Sequencing of this T cell receptor beta chain was carried out in a study of cytomegalovirus exposure and HLA in healthy donors. About the study: Earlier results showed roughly 110 million unique TCR beta sequences derived from roughly 180 million T cells. Study-wide points: Segments of the TCR beta V type were, in most cases, productive about 87% or about 30% of the time in an earlier analysis.

The ends were cut back, 3 bases at V and 0 bases at J, with 15 bases in the middle. Germline V lookup: CDR1 KGHSH, CDR2 LQKENI. The CDR3 totals 17 residues. With regard to this clone: The antigen remains undetermined.

Both 60 Vbeta primers and 13 Jbeta primers went into the PCR. Measured with immunoSEQ multiplex PCR; TCRdb has only the in-frame clones, and not every one. The table has about 100,000 clones, roughly 80% seen once. This chain uses TRBV18 with TRBJ1-3; D is perhaps TRBD1 (6 bases). Sequencing was done on a sample of PBMCs. This receptor was identified in a female donor in good health and CMV-seropositive. The CDR3 here is CASSPMDSRNSGNTIYF. The CDR3 region has the DNA TGTGCCAGCTCACCGATGGACAGCAGGAACTCTGGAAACACCATATATTTT.